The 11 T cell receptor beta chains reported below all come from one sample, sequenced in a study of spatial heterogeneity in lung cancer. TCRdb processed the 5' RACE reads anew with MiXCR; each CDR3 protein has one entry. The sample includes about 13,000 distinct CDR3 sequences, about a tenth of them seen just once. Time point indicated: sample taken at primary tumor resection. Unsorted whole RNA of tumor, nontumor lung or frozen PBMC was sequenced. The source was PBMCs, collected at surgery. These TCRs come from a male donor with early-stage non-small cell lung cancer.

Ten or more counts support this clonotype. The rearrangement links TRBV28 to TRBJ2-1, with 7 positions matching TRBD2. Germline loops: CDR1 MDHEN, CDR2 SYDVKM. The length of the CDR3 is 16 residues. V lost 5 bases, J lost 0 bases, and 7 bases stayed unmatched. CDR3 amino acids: CASSPGTTSSYNEQFF. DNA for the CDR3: TGTGCCAGCAGTCCCGGGACTACCAGCTCCTACAATGAGCAGTTCTTC.

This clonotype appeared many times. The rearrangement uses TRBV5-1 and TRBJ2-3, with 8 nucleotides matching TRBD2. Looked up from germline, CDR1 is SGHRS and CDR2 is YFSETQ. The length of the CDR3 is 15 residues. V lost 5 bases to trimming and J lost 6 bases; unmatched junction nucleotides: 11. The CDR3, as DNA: TGCGCCAGCAGTTCAGCAAGCGGGAGAAGGGATACGCAGTATTTT. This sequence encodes CASSSASGRRDTQYF.

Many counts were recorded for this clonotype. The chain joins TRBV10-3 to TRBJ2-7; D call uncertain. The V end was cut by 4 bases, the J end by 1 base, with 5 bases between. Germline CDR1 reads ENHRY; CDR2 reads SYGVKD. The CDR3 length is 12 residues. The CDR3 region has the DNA TGTGCCATCAGTGCGGGTTCCTACGAGCAGTACTTC. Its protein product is CAISAGSYEQYF.

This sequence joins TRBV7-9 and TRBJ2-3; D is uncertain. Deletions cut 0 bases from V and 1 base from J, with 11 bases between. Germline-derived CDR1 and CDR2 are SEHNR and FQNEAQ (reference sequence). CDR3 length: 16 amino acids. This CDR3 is CASSLAGIGGTDTQYF. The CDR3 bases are TGTGCCAGCAGCTTAGCTGGGATCGGAGGCACAGATACGCAGTATTTT.

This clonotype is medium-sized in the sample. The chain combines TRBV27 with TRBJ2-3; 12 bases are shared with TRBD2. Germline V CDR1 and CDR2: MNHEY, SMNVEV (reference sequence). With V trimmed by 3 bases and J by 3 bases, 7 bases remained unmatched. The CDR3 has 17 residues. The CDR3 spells CASSLGGLAGLTDTQYF. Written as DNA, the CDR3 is TGTGCCAGCAGTTTGGGGGGACTAGCGGGTTTAACAGATACGCAGTATTTT.

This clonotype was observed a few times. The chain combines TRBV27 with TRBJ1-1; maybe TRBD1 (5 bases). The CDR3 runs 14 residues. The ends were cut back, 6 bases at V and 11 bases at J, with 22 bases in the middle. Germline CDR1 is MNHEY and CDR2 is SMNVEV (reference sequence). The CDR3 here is CASSPRGGSYRAFF. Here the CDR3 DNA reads TGTGCCAGCAGCCCACGGGGGGGGTCTTATCGGGCTTTCTTT.

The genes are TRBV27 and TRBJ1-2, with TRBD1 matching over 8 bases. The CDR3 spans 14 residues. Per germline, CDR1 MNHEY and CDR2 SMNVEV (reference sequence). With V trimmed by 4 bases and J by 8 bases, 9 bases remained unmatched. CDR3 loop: CASSSGTGSKGYTF. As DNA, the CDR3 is TGTGCCAGCAGTTCCGGGACAGGTTCGAAAGGCTACACCTTC.

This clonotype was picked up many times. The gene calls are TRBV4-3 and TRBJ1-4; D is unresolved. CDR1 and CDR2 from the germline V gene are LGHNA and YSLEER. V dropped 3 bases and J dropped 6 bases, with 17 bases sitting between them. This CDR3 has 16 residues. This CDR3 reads CASSQSPGPQDEKLFF. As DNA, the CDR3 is TGCGCCAGCAGCCAGTCCCCGGGCCCACAAGATGAAAAACTGTTTTTT.

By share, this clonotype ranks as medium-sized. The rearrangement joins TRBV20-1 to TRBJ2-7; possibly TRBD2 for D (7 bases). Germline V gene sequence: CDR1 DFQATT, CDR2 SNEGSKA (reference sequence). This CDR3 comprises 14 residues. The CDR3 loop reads CSDRPGLGGYEQYF. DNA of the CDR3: TGCAGCGACCGTCCCGGACTAGGGGGGTACGAGCAGTACTTC.

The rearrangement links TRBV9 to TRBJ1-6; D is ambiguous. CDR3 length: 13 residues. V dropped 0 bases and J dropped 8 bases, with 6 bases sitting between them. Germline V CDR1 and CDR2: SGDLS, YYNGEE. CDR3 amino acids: CASSVGGDSPLHF. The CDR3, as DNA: TGTGCCAGCAGCGTAGGTGGAGATTCACCCCTCCACTTT.

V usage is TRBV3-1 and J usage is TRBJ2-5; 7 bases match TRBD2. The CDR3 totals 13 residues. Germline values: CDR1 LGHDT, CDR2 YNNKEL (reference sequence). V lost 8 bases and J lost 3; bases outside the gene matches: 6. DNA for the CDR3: TGTGCCAGCCGACCCCGGGGGGAAGAGACCCAGTACTTC. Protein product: CASRPRGEETQYF.